What follows are 13 T cell receptor beta chains derived from one specimen sequenced in a study of shared clonotypes between healthy human individuals. The repertoire was sequenced with immunoSEQ multiplex PCR; TCRdb's copy has only in-frame clones and lacks some. The sample has hundreds of thousands of clones, around three quarters seen once. The sequencing sample was made of memory CD4+ T cells sorted from blood. The subset was: CD45RA-negative fraction. Receptors were obtained from a woman between 25 and 40 years old in good health.

The chain couples TRBV7-2 to TRBJ2-7; no definite D call. The CDR3 totals 14 residues. Trimming pared 5 bases from V and 3 bases from J, leaving 14 bases between. Germline V gene lookup returns CDR1 SGHTA and CDR2 FQGNSA. CDR3 protein: CASSPYPQSYEQYF. The CDR3 DNA follows: TGTGCCAGCAGCCCCTACCCACAGAGCTACGAGCAGTACTTC.

The chain uses TRBV6-5 and TRBJ2-2; no definite D call. V lost 8 bases and J lost 0, with 1 base in between. There are 11 residues in the CDR3. Per germline, CDR1 MNHEY and CDR2 SVGAGI. The chain's CDR3 is CASSNTGELFF. DNA of the CDR3: TGTGCCAGCTCGAACACCGGGGAGCTGTTTTTT.

This clone has only a few counts. The gene calls are TRBV30 and TRBJ2-1, with TRBD1 matching 7 bases. The CDR3 spans 12 residues. Germline lookup yields CDR1 GTSNPN and CDR2 SVGIG (reference sequence). After removal of 2 bases from V and 12 bases from J, the junction contained 7 bases not matched to a gene. This chain's CDR3 is CAWSRGTARQFF. The DNA of the CDR3 is TGTGCCTGGAGTAGGGGGACAGCTCGGCAGTTCTTC.

V usage is TRBV5-4 and J usage is TRBJ1-5; D unclear. V lost 5 bases and J 4 bases, leaving 16 bases between the germline ends. CDR3 length equals 15 residues. Germline V lookup: CDR1 SGHNT, CDR2 YYREEE (reference sequence). In DNA form, the CDR3 reads TGTGCCAGCAGGGTTGGCACAGTAGGAAATCAGCCCCAGCATTTT. Protein sequence: CASRVGTVGNQPQHF.

V is TRBV30 and J is TRBJ2-7; 8 bases map to TRBD1. Germline loops: CDR1 GTSNPN, CDR2 SVGIG (reference sequence). J was trimmed by 7 bases and V by 0 bases; bases with no gene match: 5. The CDR3 has 13 amino acids. CDR3 coding DNA: TGTGCCTGGAGTGTACGGACAGGGACAGAGCAGTACTTC. Encoded protein: CAWSVRTGTEQYF. The variable domain in full, with the rest retrieved from reference TRBV30 and TRBJ2-7, is SQTIHQWPATLVQPVGSPLSLECTVEGTSNPNLYWYRQAAGRGLQLLFYSVGIGQISSEVPQNLSASRPQDRQFILSSKKLLLSDSGFYLCAWSVRTGTEQYFGPGTRLTVT.

The chain uses TRBV5-1 and TRBJ2-7; TRBD1 might be the D (7 bases). The CDR3 covers 13 residues. The germline V gene has CDR1 SGHRS and CDR2 YFSETQ. The V gene lost 3 bases and the J gene lost 6 bases, with 13 bases spanning the gap. The CDR3 spells CASSSYRGGEQYF. CDR3 sequence (DNA): TGCGCCAGCAGCTCTTACAGGGGAGGCGAGCAGTACTTC.

This rearrangement joins TRBV28 to TRBJ2-6; a weak D match, TRBD2 (6 bases). Germline loops: CDR1 MDHEN, CDR2 SYDVKM. This CDR3 comprises 17 residues. V lost 3 bases, J lost 0 bases, and 12 bases lay in between. The CDR3, as DNA: TGTGCCAGCAGTTTGGGAGGTTCGGCCTCTGGGGCCAACGTCCTGACTTTC. The encoded protein is CASSLGGSASGANVLTF.

This rearrangement joins TRBV7-5 to TRBJ2-5; the table's TRBD2 call for D was not verified on the DNA. TRBV7-5 is listed as a pseudogene. The CDR3 sequence is 16 residues long. The CDR3 sequence: CVRSLGSFRGGETQYF. The CDR3 DNA reads TGTGTCAGAAGCTTAGGGTCCTTCAGGGGAGGGGAGACCCAGTACTTC.

V gene TRBV19 combines with J gene TRBJ1-5; no clear D. Germline lookup yields CDR1 LNHDA and CDR2 SQIVND (reference sequence). The CDR3 consists of 13 residues. Trimming left V 9 bases short and J 9 bases short, with 18 bases between. The DNA for the CDR3 is TGTGCCAGCAAAACAGCCGGCCGGTTGCCCCAGCATTTT. It specifies CASKTAGRLPQHF.

The rearrangement links TRBV6-1 to TRBJ2-3, with TRBD1 identical over 7 bases. V lost 3 bases, J lost 6 bases, and 6 bases stayed unmatched. The CDR3 sequence is 14 residues long. Looked up from germline, CDR1 is MNHNS and CDR2 is SASEGT. CDR3 sequence reads: CASSESDREDTQYF. Here the CDR3 DNA reads TGTGCCAGCAGTGAGAGTGACAGGGAGGATACGCAGTATTTT.

The V call is TRBV9, the J call TRBJ2-7; D call uncertain. Germline loops: CDR1 SGDLS, CDR2 YYNGEE. CDR3 length: 14 amino acids. V lost 3 bases, J lost 2 bases, and 12 bases lay in between. CDR3 sequence (DNA): TGTGCCAGCAGCGGCGAACAGCCCCCCTACGAGCAGTACTTC. This codes for CASSGEQPPYEQYF.

The chain employs TRBV5-1 and TRBJ2-1; 13 bases agree with TRBD2. There are 18 residues in the CDR3. Germline values: CDR1 SGHRS, CDR2 YFSETQ. The V and J ends lost 4 bases and 0 bases, in that order; junction bases with no gene match: 7. CDR3 in amino acids: CASSPGLAGRSSYNEQFF. The CDR3 nucleotides read TGCGCCAGCAGCCCGGGACTAGCGGGGCGGAGCTCCTACAATGAGCAGTTCTTC.

This clone was seen a few times. Just one base apart from a much larger clone, this may be a read error. This chain uses TRBV7-9 with TRBJ1-1, with D possibly being TRBD1 (6 bases). From germline, CDR1 is SEHNR and CDR2 FQNEAQ (reference sequence). The length of the CDR3 is 13 residues. The V gene lost 5 bases and the J gene lost 4 bases, with 11 bases spanning the gap. CDR3 amino acids: CASSQGWGTEAFF. The DNA of the CDR3 is TGTGCCAGCAGCCAGGGGTGGGGCACTGAAGCTTTCTTT. The whole variable domain, remainder taken from reference TRBV7-9 and TRBJ1-1, is DTGVSQNPRHKITKRGQNVTFRCDPISEHNRLYWYRQTLGQGPEFLTYFQNEAQLEKSRLLSDRFSAERPKGSFSTLEIQRTEQGDSAMYLCASSQGWGTEAFFGQGTRLTVV.